One sample yielded the 28 T cell receptor beta chains listed below, sequenced in a study of response to subunit inactivated influenza vaccine. One entry per CDR3 protein, called by TCRdb with MiXCR from the RT-PCR reads. Found here are 450,000 to 550,000 distinct CDR3 sequences, around 25% of them singletons; the top ten hold 1.5% to 2%. Sequencing was performed on CD4+ T cells sorted from PBMCs, taken around 5 days after vaccination. All receptors come from a middle-aged man who received an inactivated influenza vaccine.

This clonotype occurred a few times. The V and J genes are TRBV20-1 and TRBJ2-7; 12 nucleotides match TRBD2. The CDR3 contains 15 residues. The germline V gene has CDR1 DFQATT and CDR2 SNEGSKA (reference sequence). With V trimmed by 3 bases and J by 3 bases, 6 bases remained unmatched. The CDR3 nucleotides are TGCAGTGCTAGGGCTAGCGGGGGGGCCGTCTACGAGCAGTACTTC. The encoded protein is CSARASGGAVYEQYF.

The rearrangement joins TRBV7-2 to TRBJ2-2; 9 nucleotides align to TRBD1. The CDR3 has 17 amino acids. The germline gives CDR1 SGHTA, CDR2 FQGNSA. Trimming removed 7 bases from V and 5 bases from J; junction bases left unmatched: 14. CDR3 in amino acids: CASIQREQGALTGELFF. The CDR3, as DNA: TGTGCCAGCATCCAACGGGAACAGGGGGCGCTTACCGGGGAGCTGTTTTTT.

This clonotype showed up just a few times. The chain combines TRBV13 with TRBJ2-3; 8 nucleotides agree with TRBD2. CDR3 length equals 15 residues. V shed 3 bases and J 2 bases; nucleotides not matched to a gene: 4. Germline-derived CDR1 and CDR2 are PRHDT and FYEKMQ (reference sequence). CDR3 amino acids: CASSFLREATDTQYF. The CDR3 DNA reads TGTGCCAGCAGCTTCTTGCGGGAGGCCACAGATACGCAGTATTTT.

This clonotype was counted a few times. V usage is TRBV29-1 and J usage is TRBJ2-5; D is unclear. CDR1 and CDR2 (germline): SQVTM, ANQGSEA. The CDR3 is made up of 13 amino acids. Trimming took off 3 bases at V and 6 bases at J, with 14 bases between the two ends. The CDR3 bases are TGCAGCGTTGATATAACTGTTGGGAAGACCCAGTACTTC. Protein: CSVDITVGKTQYF. The complete variable domain, with remaining parts taken from reference TRBV29-1 and TRBJ2-5, reads SAVISQKPSRDICQRGTSLTIQCQVDSQVTMMFWYRQQPGQSLTLIATANQGSEATYESGFVIDKFPISRPNLTFSTLTVSNMSPEDSSIYLCSVDITVGKTQYFGPGTRLLVL.

A few counts support this clonotype. The gene calls are TRBV3-1 and TRBJ2-1; 14 nucleotides match TRBD2. The CDR3 is made up of 19 amino acids. V shed 0 bases and J 7 bases; nucleotides not matched to a gene: 11. The germline CDR1 and CDR2 sequences are LGHDT and YNNKEL (reference sequence). CDR3 nucleotide sequence: TGTGCCAGCAGCCAAGATGGGACTAGCGGGAGAGGAATAAAAAATGAGCAGTTCTTC. It translates to CASSQDGTSGRGIKNEQFF.

This clonotype was picked up many times. DNA for the CDR3: TGTGCCATCAACGGACAGGCGGAAGAGACCCAGTACTTC. It specifies CAINGQAEETQYF. The chain links TRBV10-3 to TRBJ2-5; 7 positions match TRBD1. V trimming: 7 bases; J trimming: 3 bases; junction bases outside the gene matches: 5. Germline lookup yields CDR1 ENHRY and CDR2 SYGVKD. This CDR3 is 13 amino acids long.

This rearrangement joins TRBV2 to TRBJ2-1; 8 nucleotides line up with TRBD2. The V segment lost 8 bases and the J segment 7 bases; nucleotides outside the gene matches: 10. Germline assignment: CDR1 SNHLY and CDR2 FYNNEI. CDR3 length: 14 amino acids. The CDR3 DNA is TGTGCCAGCTCAAAGAGGACTAGCCAGAATGAGCAGTTCTTC. Translating gives CASSKRTSQNEQFF.

The V and J genes are TRBV6-2 or TRBV6-3 and TRBJ2-2; the match to TRBD2 covers 7 bases. The CDR3 has 17 residues. V shed 4 bases, J shed 0 bases, and the junction held 8 bases outside the gene matches. From germline, CDR1 is MNHEY and CDR2 SVGEGT. The CDR3 region is CASSFIAGNANTGELFF. The DNA of the CDR3 is TGTGCCAGCAGTTTCATAGCGGGCAACGCGAACACCGGGGAGCTGTTTTTT.

The gene calls are TRBV27 and TRBJ2-1; perhaps TRBD2 as D (6 bases). In germline, CDR1 is MNHEY, CDR2 SMNVEV (reference sequence). CDR3 length: 16 residues. V was cut by 0 bases and J by 3 bases, with 12 bases left in between. The CDR3 coding sequence is TGTGCCAGCAGTTTATCGCGACTAGTGATCTACAATGAGCAGTTCTTC. This codes for CASSLSRLVIYNEQFF.

There are many counts of this clonotype. The chain employs TRBV5-1 and TRBJ2-1; D is possibly TRBD2 (6 bases). V was pared by 5 bases and J by 0 bases, with 12 bases between. Germline lookup yields CDR1 SGHRS and CDR2 YFSETQ. This CDR3 spans 15 amino acids. The CDR3 DNA sequence: TGCGCCAGCAGTGATAGCGGTAGCTCCTACAATGAGCAGTTCTTC. Amino acids: CASSDSGSSYNEQFF.

In this sample, this clonotype turned up a few times. This chain connects TRBV7-3 to TRBJ2-2; D call uncertain. Between the trimmed V and J ends, which lost 1 base and 0 bases, there was a span of 6 bases. Germline V gene data show CDR1 as SGHTA and CDR2 as FQGTGA. The CDR3 covers 15 residues. CDR3 sequence reads: CASSLNGPNTGELFF. In DNA, the CDR3 is TGTGCCAGCAGCTTAAACGGCCCGAACACCGGGGAGCTGTTTTTT.

This clonotype occurred a few times. One end of the junction fails to match germline, which may point to a read error. The chain employs TRBV20-1 and TRBJ2-1, with 10 positions matching TRBD2. CDR3 length: 13 residues. Per the germline V gene, CDR1 is DFQATT and CDR2 is SNEGSKA (reference sequence). CDR3 coding DNA: TGCAGTCCTAGCGGGAGCTCCTACAATGAGCAGTTCTTC. It is translated as CSPSGSSYNEQFF.

V gene TRBV12-3 or TRBV12-4 combines with J gene TRBJ2-3; the D is unclear. The V and J ends lost 1 base and 1 base respectively, with 9 bases between them. The CDR3 covers 15 residues. CDR3 DNA sequence: TGTGCCAGCAGTTTAGACTCGGTGGGCACAGATACGCAGTATTTT. It codes for CASSLDSVGTDTQYF.

There are a few counts of this clonotype. The V gene is TRBV5-1, the J gene TRBJ1-4; D is undetermined. The CDR3 length is 14 residues. V was cut by 0 bases and J by 5 bases, with 8 bases left in between. Germline loops: CDR1 SGHRS, CDR2 YFSETQ. CDR3 protein: CASSLDSSNEKLFF. DNA of the CDR3: TGCGCCAGCAGCTTGGACAGTTCAAATGAAAAACTGTTTTTT.

The rearrangement joins TRBV5-1 to TRBJ2-4, with 8 nucleotides matching TRBD1. V shed 4 bases, J shed 3 bases, and the junction held 3 bases outside the gene matches. There are 14 residues in the CDR3. Germline values: CDR1 SGHRS, CDR2 YFSETQ. CDR3 in DNA: TGCGCCAGCAGCCAGGGACAGGACAAAAACATTCAGTACTTC. Translating gives CASSQGQDKNIQYF.

V and J are TRBV20-1 and TRBJ2-7; TRBD1 matches 9 bases. This CDR3 is 16 amino acids long. V was pared by 6 bases and J by 0 bases, with 12 bases of the junction left unmatched. CDR1 and CDR2 (germline): DFQATT, SNEGSKA (reference sequence). CDR3 nucleotide sequence: TGCAGTGCCCAACCCACGGACAGGGGTTTCTCCTACGAGCAGTACTTC. The encoded protein is CSAQPTDRGFSYEQYF.

This clonotype was counted between two and nine times. The chain employs TRBV20-1 and TRBJ2-7, with 7 positions matching TRBD2. V shed 6 bases, J shed 0 bases, and the junction held 8 bases outside the gene matches. The CDR3 consists of 14 residues. Germline assignment: CDR1 DFQATT and CDR2 SNEGSKA (reference sequence). The CDR3 DNA follows: TGCAGTGCCCAGACTGGCGGGGGCTCCTACGAGCAGTACTTC. Residues: CSAQTGGGSYEQYF.

The chain has TRBV6-1 and TRBJ2-1, with 7 nucleotides matching TRBD2. The CDR3 consists of 14 residues. V was pared by 7 bases and J by 7 bases, with 10 bases of the junction left unmatched. The germline V gene has CDR1 MNHNS and CDR2 SASEGT. In DNA, the CDR3 is TGTGCCAGCACCTTAGCGGGCTCACTTAATGAGCAGTTCTTC. Translating it yields CASTLAGSLNEQFF.

The chain couples TRBV2 to TRBJ1-4; a weak D match, TRBD1 (6 bases). This CDR3 is built from 15 residues. The germline gives CDR1 SNHLY, CDR2 FYNNEI. V lost 6 bases to trimming and J lost 4 bases, with 15 bases between them. This CDR3 reads CASRSTGILNEKLFF. Written as DNA, the CDR3 is TGTGCCAGCAGAAGTACAGGGATCCTTAATGAAAAACTGTTTTTT.

This chain uses TRBV12-3 or TRBV12-4 with TRBJ1-6; possible D gene TRBD1, 5 bases. The V and J ends lost 6 bases and 7 bases respectively, with 10 bases between them. This CDR3 region has 13 residues. The CDR3 DNA follows: TGTGCCAGCAGCGATGGGGACAATTCACCCCTCCACTTT. Its translation is CASSDGDNSPLHF.

This clonotype was recorded at least ten times. This chain uses TRBV10-3 with TRBJ2-2; D is uncertain. There are 14 residues in the CDR3. The V and J ends lost 4 bases and 1 base respectively, with 7 bases between them. The V gene's germline CDR1 is ENHRY and CDR2 SYGVKD. In nucleotides, the CDR3 is TGTGCCATCAGTGTGACTCGGAACACCGGGGAGCTGTTTTTT. Its translation: CAISVTRNTGELFF.

The V and J genes are TRBV29-1 and TRBJ2-1; D gene uncertain. CDR1 is SQVTM and CDR2 is ANQGSEA in the germline V gene. This CDR3 contains 10 residues. The V and J ends lost 4 bases and 12 bases respectively, with 10 bases between them. For the CDR3, the DNA is TGCAGCGTTGGAACCCTTGGGCAGTTCTTC. The encoded protein is CSVGTLGQFF.

This clonotype was detected many times. The V and J genes are TRBV12-3 or TRBV12-4 and TRBJ2-1; TRBD2 agrees at 7 bases. Losses at the gene ends were 3 bases for V and 10 bases for J; bases not matched to a gene: 6. There are 13 residues in the CDR3. CDR3 DNA: TGTGCCAGCAGTTTCGGACTAGTAGGCGAGCAGTTCTTC. This sequence encodes CASSFGLVGEQFF.

This chain connects TRBV7-2 to TRBJ2-7, with a tentative D call TRBD1 (6 bases). Trimming removed 5 bases from V and 5 bases from J, with 22 bases in between. Germline V gene sequence: CDR1 SGHTA, CDR2 FQGNSA. There are 16 residues in the CDR3. Here the CDR3 reads CASSLPPFGQRNEQYF. CDR3 in DNA: TGTGCCAGCAGCCTCCCGCCCTTCGGACAGAGGAACGAGCAGTACTTC.

The sample holds a few counts of this clonotype. V and J are TRBV6-5 and TRBJ2-5, with D perhaps matching TRBD1 (6 bases). The V end was cut by 7 bases, the J end by 9 bases, with 15 bases between. CDR1 is MNHEY, CDR2 SVGAGI, per germline. The CDR3 is made up of 12 amino acids. The CDR3 sequence is CASKKNKGAQYF. The CDR3 region has the DNA TGTGCCAGCAAGAAAAATAAGGGGGCCCAGTACTTC.

This clonotype was detected only a few times. The chain carries TRBV6-5 and TRBJ2-1; D is perhaps TRBD1 (6 bases). This CDR3 comprises 16 residues. Germline V gene data show CDR1 as MNHEY and CDR2 as SVGAGI. V lost 0 bases, J lost 0 bases, and 9 bases lay in between. CDR3 loop: CASSYSIQGSYNEQFF. CDR3 DNA sequence: TGTGCCAGCAGTTACTCGATACAGGGCTCCTACAATGAGCAGTTCTTC.

This clonotype was detected only a few times. The V and J genes are TRBV6-2 or TRBV6-3 and TRBJ2-7, with 9 bases lining up with TRBD2. This CDR3 contains 16 residues. Trimming removed 5 bases from V and 1 base from J; junction bases left unmatched: 9. CDR1 and CDR2 from the germline V gene are MNHEY and SVGEGT. CDR3 coding DNA: TGTGCCAGCAGTGCCCGTGGTAGCGGGAGTTCCTACGAGCAGTACTTC. Amino acids: CASSARGSGSSYEQYF.

About this clonotype itself: At one of its ends the junction is not consistent with the germline gene, which may arise from a read error. This chain connects TRBV20-1 to TRBJ1-2; D is ambiguous. The CDR3 covers 15 residues. CDR1 DFQATT and CDR2 SNEGSKA come from the germline V gene (reference sequence). The CDR3 here is CCAPLRAYRDNGYTF. The CDR3 nucleotides read TGCTGTGCCCCTTTGCGGGCTTACAGAGATAATGGCTACACCTTC.